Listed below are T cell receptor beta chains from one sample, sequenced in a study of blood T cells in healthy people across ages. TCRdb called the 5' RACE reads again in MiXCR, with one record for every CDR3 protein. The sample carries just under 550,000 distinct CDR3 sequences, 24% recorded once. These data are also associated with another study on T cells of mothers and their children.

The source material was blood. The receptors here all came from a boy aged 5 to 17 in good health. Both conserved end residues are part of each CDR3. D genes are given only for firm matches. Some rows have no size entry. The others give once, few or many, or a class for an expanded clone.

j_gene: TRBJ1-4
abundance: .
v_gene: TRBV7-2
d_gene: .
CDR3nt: TGTGCCAGCAGTCAAGACAGGTTTGCAACTAATGAAAAACTGTTTTTT
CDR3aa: CASSQDRFATNEKLFF

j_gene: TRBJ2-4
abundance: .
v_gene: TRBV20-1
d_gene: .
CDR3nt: TGCAGTGCCCTAGCAGAACTAGCCAAAAACATTCAGTACTTC
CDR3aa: CSALAELAKNIQYF

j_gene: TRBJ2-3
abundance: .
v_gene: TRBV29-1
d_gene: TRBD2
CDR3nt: TGCAGCGTCATGACTCCCGGGTCGGCTAGCGGGAAATATACAGATACGCAGTATTTT
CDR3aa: CSVMTPGSASGKYTDTQYF

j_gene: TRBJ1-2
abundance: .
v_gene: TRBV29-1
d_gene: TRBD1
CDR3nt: TGCAGCGCCCAAACAGGGGGGATAACTATGGCCGGCTACACCTTC
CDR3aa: CSAQTGGITMAGYTF

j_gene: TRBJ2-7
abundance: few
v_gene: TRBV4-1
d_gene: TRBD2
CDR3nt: TGCGCCAGCAGCCAAGAGGGACTAGCGCCGGGCGAGCAGTACTTC
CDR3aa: CASSQEGLAPGEQYF

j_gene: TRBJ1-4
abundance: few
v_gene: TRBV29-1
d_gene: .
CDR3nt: TGCAGCGCCGGGACAAACAATGAAAAACTGTTTTTT
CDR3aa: CSAGTNNEKLFF

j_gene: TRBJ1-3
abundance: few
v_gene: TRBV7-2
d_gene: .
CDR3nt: TGTGCCAGCAGCTTTGGAAGCACCATATATTTT
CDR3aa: CASSFGSTIYF

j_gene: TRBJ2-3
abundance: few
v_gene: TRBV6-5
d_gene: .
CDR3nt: TGTGCCAGCAGTTACTCGGTACAGGCCACAGATACGCAGTATTTT
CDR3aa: CASSYSVQATDTQYF

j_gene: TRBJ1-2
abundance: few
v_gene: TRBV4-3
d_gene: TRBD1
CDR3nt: TGCGCCAGCAGCCCAAACAGGGGCGATGGCTACACCTTC
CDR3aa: CASSPNRGDGYTF

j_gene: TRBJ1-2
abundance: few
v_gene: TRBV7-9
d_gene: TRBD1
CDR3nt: TGTGCCAGCAGCTCCACAGGGGGCTCCTTCTATGGCTACACCTTC
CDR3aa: CASSSTGGSFYGYTF

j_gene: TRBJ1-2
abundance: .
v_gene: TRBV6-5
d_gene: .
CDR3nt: TGTGCCAGCAGCCCCGGGGTTGGGGCTCGGGGCTACACCTTC
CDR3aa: CASSPGVGARGYTF

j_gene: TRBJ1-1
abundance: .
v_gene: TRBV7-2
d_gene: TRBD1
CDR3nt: TGTGCCAGCAGCCCGCGACAGGGATCGTTCTTGAGGGCGAACGCTGAAGCTTTCTTT
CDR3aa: CASSPRQGSFLRANAEAFF

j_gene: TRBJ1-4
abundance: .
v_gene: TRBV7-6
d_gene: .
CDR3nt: TGTGCCAGCAGCTCGGCGTGGGCCGGAACTAATGAAAAACTGTTTTTT
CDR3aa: CASSSAWAGTNEKLFF

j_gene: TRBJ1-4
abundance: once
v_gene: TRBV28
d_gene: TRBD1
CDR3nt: TGTGCCAGCAGAGAACCAAGGGGGCGGACTAATGAAAAACTGTTTTTT
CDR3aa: CASREPRGRTNEKLFF

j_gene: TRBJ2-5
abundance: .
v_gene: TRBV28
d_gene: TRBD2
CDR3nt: TGTGCCAGCAGCCAAGCGGGAGGAAACCAAGAGACCCAGTACTTC
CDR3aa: CASSQAGGNQETQYF

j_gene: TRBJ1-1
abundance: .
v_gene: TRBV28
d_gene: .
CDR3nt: TGTGCCAGCAGGGTCGATTGGAGCACTGAAGCTTTCTTT
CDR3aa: CASRVDWSTEAFF

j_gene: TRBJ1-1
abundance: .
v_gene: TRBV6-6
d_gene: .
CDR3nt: TGTGCCAGCAGTTTCCGGAACGCTGAAGCTTTCTTT
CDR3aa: CASSFRNAEAFF

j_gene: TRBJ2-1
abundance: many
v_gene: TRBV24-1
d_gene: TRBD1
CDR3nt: TGTGCCACCAGTGATTCTGCCCGGGACAGGGAATACAATGAGCAGTTCTTC
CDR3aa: CATSDSARDREYNEQFF

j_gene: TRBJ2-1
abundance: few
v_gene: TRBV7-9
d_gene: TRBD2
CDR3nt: TGTGCCAGCAGCGGGACCGTAGCGGGGGTACCGAACGGGGAGCAGTTCTTC
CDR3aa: CASSGTVAGVPNGEQFF

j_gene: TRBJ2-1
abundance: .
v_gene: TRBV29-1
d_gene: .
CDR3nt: TGCAGCACATTACCGGTCGGGACCTCCTACAATGAGCAGTTCTTC
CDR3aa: CSTLPVGTSYNEQFF

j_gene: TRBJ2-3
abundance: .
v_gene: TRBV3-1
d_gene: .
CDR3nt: TGTGCCAAACAGGGAAAACTCGGCACAGATACGCAGTATTTT
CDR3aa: CAKQGKLGTDTQYF

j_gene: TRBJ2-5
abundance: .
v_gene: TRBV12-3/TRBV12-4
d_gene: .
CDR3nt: TGTGCCAGCAGTTTGGAGGGGTCGGGGGAGACCCAGTACTTC
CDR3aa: CASSLEGSGETQYF

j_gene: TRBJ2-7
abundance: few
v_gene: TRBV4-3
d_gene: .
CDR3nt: TGCGCCAGCAGCCAAGATCGAGGGACGGGTTACGAGCAGTACTTC
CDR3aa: CASSQDRGTGYEQYF

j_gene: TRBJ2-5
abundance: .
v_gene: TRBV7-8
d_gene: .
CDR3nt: TGTGCCAGCAGCGAAACCTTTATTTTGCCGGAGACCCAGTACTTC
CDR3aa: CASSETFILPETQYF